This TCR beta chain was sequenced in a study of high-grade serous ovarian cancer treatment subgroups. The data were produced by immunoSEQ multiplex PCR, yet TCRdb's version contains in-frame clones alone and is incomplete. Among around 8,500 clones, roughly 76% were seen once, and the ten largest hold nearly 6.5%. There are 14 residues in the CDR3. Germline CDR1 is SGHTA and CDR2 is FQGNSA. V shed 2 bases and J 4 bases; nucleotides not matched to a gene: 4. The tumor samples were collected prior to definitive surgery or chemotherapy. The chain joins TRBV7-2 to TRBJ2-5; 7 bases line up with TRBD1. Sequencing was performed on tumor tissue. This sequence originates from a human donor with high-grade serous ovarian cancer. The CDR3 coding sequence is TGTGCCAGCAGCTTAATAGGGGGCCGAGAGACCCAGTACTTC. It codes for CASSLIGGRETQYF.